What follows describes a single T cell receptor (beta chain). The antigen remains unidentified. The data were obtained in a study of cytomegalovirus exposure and HLA in healthy donors. The length of the CDR3 is 13 residues. V shed 6 bases and J shed 1 base, with 9 bases lying between them. Germline-derived CDR1 and CDR2 are MNHNS and SASEGT. Study observations and caveats: A few V segments could not be told apart, such as TRBV6-2 and TRBV6-3, and were left out. Most sequenced TCRs were rare (though some public TCRs occurred in many donors). DRB1 showed the most TCR associations and HLA-C the fewest in a later analysis, as rates varied by HLA locus.

This PCR relied on a set of 60 Vbeta primers and 13 Jbeta primers. Method: immunoSEQ multiplex PCR; TCRdb's copy keeps in-frame clones and lacks some. The sample carries about 180,000 clones, 65% to 80% recorded once. The sequence derives from a woman aged 40 to 55 in good health and CMV-seronegative. Sequencing used PBMCs. This chain uses TRBV6-1 with TRBJ1-1, with D possibly being TRBD1 (5 bases). The CDR3 DNA reads as TGTGCCAGCAGCGCTGACAGGAACACTGAAGCTTTCTTT. Its protein product is CASSADRNTEAFF.